These 4 T cell receptor beta chains originate from one sample sequenced in a study of blood T cells in healthy people across ages. For the second PCR, which ran for about 7 to 11 cycles, a sample-barcoded 5' primer and a J-beta primer mix were used. From the 5' RACE reads, TCRdb called clonotypes with MiXCR, one entry per CDR3 protein. The sample includes about 1.4 million distinct CDR3 sequences, approximately 63% seen only once; the top ten take 6.7%. The sequenced material came from blood. The receptor set was obtained from a man younger than 35 in good health.

This chain uses TRBV3-1 with TRBJ2-4; D perhaps matches TRBD1 (5 bases). The germline CDR1 and CDR2 sequences are LGHDT and YNNKEL (reference sequence). V lost 1 base, J lost 1 base, and 11 bases lay in between. The CDR3 extends over 16 amino acids. CDR3 protein: CASSQGSGLAKNIQYF. CDR3 bases: TGTGCCAGCAGCCAAGGTTCAGGGTTGGCCAAAAACATTCAGTACTTC. The full variable domain, completed using reference TRBV3-1 and TRBJ2-4, is DTAVSQTPKYLVTQMGNDKSIKCEQNLGHDTMYWYKQDSKKFLKIMFSYNNKELIINETVPNRFSPKSPDKAHLNLHINSLELGDSAVYFCASSQGSGLAKNIQYFGAGTRLSVL.

This clonotype was detected a few times. V gene TRBV27 combines with J gene TRBJ2-1; 8 bases agree with TRBD2. Germline V gene sequence: CDR1 MNHEY, CDR2 SMNVEV (reference sequence). CDR3 length equals 14 residues. Trimming took 3 bases from V and 7 from J; bases not matched to a gene: 5. In nucleotides, the CDR3 is TGTGCCAGCAGTTTCCCCGGCGGGGGGAATGAGCAGTTCTTC. Protein product: CASSFPGGGNEQFF.

This chain joins TRBV9 and TRBJ2-2; D not certain. The V gene's germline CDR1 is SGDLS and CDR2 YYNGEE. The V gene lost 0 bases and the J gene lost 0 bases, with 3 bases spanning the gap. This CDR3 spans 14 amino acids. The CDR3 bases are TGTGCCAGCAGCGTAGACCCGAACACCGGGGAGCTGTTTTTT. Protein: CASSVDPNTGELFF.

The chain uses TRBV18 and TRBJ2-1, with 11 bases fitting TRBD2. V lost 5 bases to trimming and J lost 4 bases; unmatched junction nucleotides: 7. This CDR3 region has 16 residues. The germline V gene encodes CDR1 KGHSH and CDR2 LQKENI. The CDR3 bases are TGTGCCAGCTCAGGAGGCGGGACTAGCGGATACAATGAGCAGTTCTTC. Amino acid sequence: CASSGGGTSGYNEQFF.